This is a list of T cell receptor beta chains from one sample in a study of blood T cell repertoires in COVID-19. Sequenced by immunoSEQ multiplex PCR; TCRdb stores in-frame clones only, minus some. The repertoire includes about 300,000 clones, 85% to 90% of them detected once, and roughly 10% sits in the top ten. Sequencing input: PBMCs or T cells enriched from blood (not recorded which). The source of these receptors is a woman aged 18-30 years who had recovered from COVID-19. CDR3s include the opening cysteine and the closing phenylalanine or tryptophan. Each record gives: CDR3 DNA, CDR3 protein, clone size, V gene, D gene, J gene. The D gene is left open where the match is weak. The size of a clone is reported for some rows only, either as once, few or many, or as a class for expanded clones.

CDR3nt: TGCGCCGCAGGGACAGGGAACACTGAAGCTTTCTTT; CDR3aa: CAAGTGNTEAFF; abundance: -; v_gene: TRBV4-1; d_gene: TRBD1; j_gene: TRBJ1-1
CDR3nt: TGTGCCAGCAGCTCTGTTGCGTTGGTCACTGAAGCTTTCTTT; CDR3aa: CASSSVALVTEAFF; abundance: few; v_gene: TRBV5-5; d_gene: -; j_gene: TRBJ1-1
CDR3nt: TGTGCCAGCAGTTTGAGCAGGAGGGGCAATCAGCCCCAGCATTTT; CDR3aa: CASSLSRRGNQPQHF; abundance: -; v_gene: TRBV28; d_gene: -; j_gene: TRBJ1-5
CDR3nt: TGCGCCAGCAGCTTGGACACCTACTATGGCTATACCTTC; CDR3aa: CASSLDTYYGYTF; abundance: -; v_gene: TRBV5-1; d_gene: -; j_gene: TRBJ1-2
CDR3nt: TGTGCCAGCAGCTCATCCCCCGCGGACACCGGGGAGCTGTTTTTT; CDR3aa: CASSSSPADTGELFF; abundance: -; v_gene: TRBV7-3; d_gene: -; j_gene: TRBJ2-2
CDR3nt: TGTGCCATCAGTGATGGTAGCGGGAGTCACGAGACCCAGTACTTC; CDR3aa: CAISDGSGSHETQYF; abundance: -; v_gene: TRBV10-3; d_gene: TRBD2; j_gene: TRBJ2-5
CDR3nt: TGTGCCAGCAGCTTTGACAGGGGAGGGACTGAAGCTTTCTTT; CDR3aa: CASSFDRGGTEAFF; abundance: -; v_gene: TRBV5-4; d_gene: TRBD1; j_gene: TRBJ1-1
CDR3nt: TGTGCCAGCAATCGCTACAATGAGCAGTTCTTC; CDR3aa: CASNRYNEQFF; abundance: -; v_gene: TRBV28; d_gene: -; j_gene: TRBJ2-1
CDR3nt: TGTGCCAGCAGCAAAGCAGAGGGGGGGACCCCGGAAAGGCCCAAGGATTTT; CDR3aa: CASSKAEGGTPERPKDF; abundance: -; v_gene: TRBV21-1; d_gene: -; j_gene: TRBJ1-5
CDR3nt: TGTGCCAGCAGTTTAGCGAAACGGAATGAGCAGTTCTTC; CDR3aa: CASSLAKRNEQFF; abundance: -; v_gene: TRBV12-3/TRBV12-4; d_gene: -; j_gene: TRBJ2-1